This entry lists 12 T cell receptor beta chains sequenced from one sample in a study of T cell changes during pregnancy in multiple sclerosis (dated by TCRdb to between 2017 and 2020). Receptors were amplified or captured by the immunoSEQ multiplex PCR assay. This immuneACCESS table, as held by TCRdb, lists in-frame sequences with V and J called but not all clones. Of the missing ones, under half trace to an unresolved V gene in checked studies; the others have no known cause. Across this sample there are some 70,000 clones, with 75% to 95% seen only once. About 0.92% of the sample goes to the ten largest clones. Source: peripheral blood, taken in the second trimester of pregnancy. The source of these receptors is a female donor with multiple sclerosis, enrolled in a pregnancy study.

This clone was seen only once. The rearrangement uses TRBV7-3 and TRBJ2-2; 9 bases match TRBD1. The CDR3 consists of 15 residues. The ends lost 6 bases at V and 4 bases at J; junction bases unmatched: 6. Germline V gene sequence: CDR1 SGHTA, CDR2 FQGTGA. The CDR3 loop is CASSNTGGATGELFF. The CDR3 coding sequence is TGTGCCAGCAGTAATACAGGGGGCGCCACCGGGGAGCTGTTTTTT.

The CDR3 loop reads CASSVRDGAKNIQYF. CDR3 coding DNA: TGTGCCAGCAGCGTACGGGATGGGGCCAAAAACATTCAGTACTTC. V and J are TRBV7-8 and TRBJ2-4, with a tentative D call TRBD2 (5 bases). Germline V gene lookup returns CDR1 SGHVS and CDR2 FQNEAQ. The CDR3 consists of 15 residues. V lost 5 bases and J lost 1, with 12 bases in between. Complete variable domain (other parts from reference TRBV7-8 and TRBJ2-4): GAGVSQSPRYKVAKRGQDVALRCDPISGHVSLFWYQQALGQGPEFLTYFQNEAQLDKSGLPSDRFFAERPEGSVSTLKIQRTQQEDSAVYLCASSVRDGAKNIQYFGAGTRLSVL.

The V call is TRBV14, the J call TRBJ2-7; 7 bases map to TRBD2. Trimming cost V 1 base and J 4 bases; bases outside gene matches: 4. The CDR3 has 14 amino acids. Germline V gene sequence: CDR1 SGHDN, CDR2 FVKESK. CDR3 DNA: TGTGCCAGCAGCCAAGCGGGGGGAGGGTACGAGCAGTACTTC. It yields the protein CASSQAGGGYEQYF.

This rearrangement joins TRBV7-6 to TRBJ2-3, with TRBD2 matching 14 bases. The ends lost 3 bases at V and 4 bases at J; junction bases unmatched: 6. Germline V gene sequence: CDR1 SGHVS, CDR2 FNYEAQ. CDR3 length: 17 amino acids. CDR3: CASSFGTSGGGADTQYF. Written as DNA, the CDR3 is TGTGCCAGCAGCTTCGGGACTAGCGGGGGAGGTGCAGATACGCAGTATTTT.

The CDR3 bases are TGTGCCAGCTCACCGAAGGGGGCGAACTATGGCTACACCTTC. Translation: CASSPKGANYGYTF. The chain joins TRBV18 to TRBJ1-2, with 7 bases that match TRBD1. The germline V gene has CDR1 KGHSH and CDR2 LQKENI. V shed 3 bases and J 2 bases; nucleotides not matched to a gene: 3. The length of the CDR3 is 14 residues.

The V call is TRBV25-1, the J call TRBJ1-3; TRBD1 is a possible D gene (6 bases). The CDR3 spans 16 residues. Germline loops: CDR1 MGHDK, CDR2 SYGVNS. Trimming stripped 3 bases from V and 0 bases from J, with 12 bases between. CDR3 nucleotides: TGTGCCAGCAGTGACCGGACAGCCCGCTCTGGAAACACCATATATTTT. Protein: CASSDRTARSGNTIYF.

With respect to this clone: Other nucleotide sequences in the sample specify the same CDR3. The V and J genes are TRBV5-4 and TRBJ2-7; D is unresolved. Germline lookup yields CDR1 SGHNT and CDR2 YYREEE (reference sequence). The CDR3 totals 13 residues. V was shortened by 4 bases and J by 0 bases, with 8 bases between the two germline ends. CDR3: CASSRVSSYEQYF. As DNA, the CDR3 is TGTGCCAGCAGCCGGGTTAGCTCCTACGAGCAGTACTTC.

The genes are TRBV7-9 and TRBJ2-6; D call uncertain. Germline assignment: CDR1 SEHNR and CDR2 FQNEAQ (reference sequence). Trimming pared 6 bases from V and 0 bases from J, leaving 15 bases between. The CDR3 has 17 amino acids. CDR3 region: CASSSGSVSSGANVLTF. In DNA form, the CDR3 reads TGTGCCAGCAGTTCAGGTTCAGTCAGCTCTGGGGCCAACGTCCTGACTTTC.

The chain employs TRBV5-6 and TRBJ1-1; D ambiguous. Trimming left V 5 bases short and J 7 bases short, with 12 bases between. CDR3 length: 12 amino acids. Germline CDR1 SGHDT, CDR2 YYEEEE. The CDR3 sequence: CASSISGYEAFF. The CDR3 DNA reads as TGTGCCAGCAGTATTTCCGGGTATGAAGCTTTCTTT.

The rearrangement links TRBV9 to TRBJ2-5; no definite D call. This CDR3 comprises 14 residues. Per the germline V gene, CDR1 is SGDLS and CDR2 is YYNGEE. V shed 4 bases and J shed 1 base, with 11 bases lying between them. The CDR3 loop is CASSLLGVQETQYF. The CDR3 bases are TGTGCCAGCAGCCTCCTTGGAGTCCAAGAGACCCAGTACTTC. The entire variable domain, with the rest obtained from reference TRBV9 and TRBJ2-5, is as follows: DSGVTQTPKHLITATGQRVTLRCSPRSGDLSVYWYQQSLDQGLQFLIQYYNGEERAKGNILERFSAQQFPDLHSELNLSSLELGDSALYFCASSLLGVQETQYFGPGTRLLVL.

J is TRBJ2-3 and V is TRBV7-6; 7 nucleotides align to TRBD1. The germline V gene encodes CDR1 SGHVS and CDR2 FNYEAQ. Germline trimming cut 4 bases from V and 2 bases from J; bases unmatched to any gene: 12. The CDR3 length is 17 residues. The CDR3 reads CASSYESWTGATDTQYF. The CDR3 nucleotides read TGTGCCAGCAGCTACGAAAGTTGGACAGGCGCCACAGATACGCAGTATTTT.

V gene TRBV29-1 combines with J gene TRBJ2-1; perhaps TRBD2 as D (5 bases). CDR1 SQVTM and CDR2 ANQGSEA come from the germline V gene. The length of the CDR3 is 14 residues. Trimming removed 3 bases at V and 9 bases at J, with 18 bases between. This CDR3 is CSVDPSNRRGEQFF. Written as DNA, the CDR3 is TGCAGCGTTGATCCCTCCAACCGTCGGGGTGAGCAGTTCTTC.